This entry lists 8 T cell receptor beta chains sequenced from one sample in a study of T-cell reconstitution after alpha-beta-depleted transplantation in children. A library of TCRbeta sequences, prepared with unique molecular identifiers, was generated. One entry per CDR3 protein results from TCRdb running MiXCR on the PCR reads. The sample holds about a million distinct CDR3 sequences; about 30% are singletons and the top ten take 28%. The specimen was PBMCs, mostly from graft donor cells, collected 360 days after TCRalphabeta/CD19-depleted stem cell transplant. These receptors were obtained from a boy younger than two who had a stem cell transplant for SCID, so the T cells may come from the graft donor.

This clonotype showed up just a few times. This CDR3 is CASSFFLETQYF. The CDR3 DNA sequence: TGTGCCAGCAGCTTCTTTTTAGAGACCCAGTACTTC. The chain joins TRBV5-6 to TRBJ2-5; no definite D call. The CDR3 covers 12 residues. The V end lost 2 bases, the J end lost 4 bases, and 6 bases lay between the germline ends. Per the germline V gene, CDR1 is SGHDT and CDR2 is YYEEEE.

V is TRBV28 and J is TRBJ2-5, with a possible D match to TRBD2 (5 bases). Trimming removed 4 bases from V and 2 bases from J, with 14 bases in between. The CDR3 sequence is 15 residues long. Germline-derived CDR1 and CDR2 are MDHEN and SYDVKM. The chain's CDR3 is CASSSLSEGQETQYF. The CDR3, as DNA: TGTGCCAGCAGTTCCCTATCTGAGGGTCAAGAGACCCAGTACTTC.

This clonotype was seen a few times. The chain employs TRBV15 and TRBJ2-1; no definite D call. Germline-derived CDR1 and CDR2 are LNHNV and YYDKDF (reference sequence). This CDR3 has 12 residues. V shed 1 base and J shed 5 bases, with 3 bases lying between them. The CDR3 coding sequence is TGTGCCACCAGCAGAGCGGACAATGAGCAGTTCTTC. This translates into CATSRADNEQFF.

The chain couples TRBV20-1 to TRBJ2-7; no clear D gene. The germline gives CDR1 DFQATT, CDR2 SNEGSKA (reference sequence). The V and J ends lost 5 bases and 2 bases respectively, with 7 bases between them. This CDR3 contains 11 residues. DNA for the CDR3: TGCAGTGCTCGGGTTCCCTACGAGCAGTACTTC. Encoded protein: CSARVPYEQYF.

This clonotype was found a few times. The CDR3 spells CASSYAPRAGYGYTF. DNA for the CDR3: TGTGCCAGCAGTTACGCCCCGAGGGCTGGCTATGGCTACACCTTC. This chain connects TRBV6-5 to TRBJ1-2; D is undetermined. CDR1 and CDR2 (germline): MNHEY, SVGAGI. With 2 bases removed from V and 4 bases from J, the gap between germline ends came to 14 bases. The CDR3 loop spans 15 amino acids.

V is TRBV20-1 and J is TRBJ2-2; 7 bases align to TRBD1. Germline V CDR1 and CDR2: DFQATT, SNEGSKA (reference sequence). Trimming at V came to 3 bases and at J to 0 bases, leaving 7 bases not matched to a gene. This CDR3 has 16 amino acids. CDR3 amino acids: CSASQGQVANTGELFF. The CDR3 DNA reads as TGCAGTGCTAGCCAAGGACAGGTCGCGAACACCGGGGAGCTGTTTTTT.

J is TRBJ2-1 and V is TRBV5-5; no definite D call. Germline V CDR1 and CDR2: SGHKS, YYEKEE (reference sequence). The V gene lost 4 bases and the J gene lost 1 base, with 12 bases spanning the gap. CDR3 length equals 15 residues. The CDR3 nucleotides are TGTGCCAGCAGCCCAATTTTGACGTCCTACAATGAGCAGTTCTTC. Translation gives CASSPILTSYNEQFF.

The chain uses TRBV20-1 and TRBJ2-1; 8 nucleotides align to TRBD2. CDR3 length: 16 amino acids. J lost 2 bases, V lost 5 bases, and 11 bases had no gene match. Germline assignment: CDR1 DFQATT and CDR2 SNEGSKA (reference sequence). In DNA form, the CDR3 reads TGCAGTGCTTACGAAAAGCCAGCGGGGGCCTACAATGAGCAGTTCTTC. This codes for CSAYEKPAGAYNEQFF.